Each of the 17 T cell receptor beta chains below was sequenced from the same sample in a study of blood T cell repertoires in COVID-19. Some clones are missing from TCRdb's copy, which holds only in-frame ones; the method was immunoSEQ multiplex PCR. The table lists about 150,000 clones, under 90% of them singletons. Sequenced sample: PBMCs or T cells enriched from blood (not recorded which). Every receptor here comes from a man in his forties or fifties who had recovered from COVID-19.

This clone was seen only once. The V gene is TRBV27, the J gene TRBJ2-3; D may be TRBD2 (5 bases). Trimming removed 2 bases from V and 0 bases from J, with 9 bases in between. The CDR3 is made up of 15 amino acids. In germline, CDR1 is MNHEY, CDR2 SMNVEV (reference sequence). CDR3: CASSLQRRSTDTQYF. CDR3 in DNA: TGTGCCAGCAGTTTACAGCGGCGTAGCACAGATACGCAGTATTTT.

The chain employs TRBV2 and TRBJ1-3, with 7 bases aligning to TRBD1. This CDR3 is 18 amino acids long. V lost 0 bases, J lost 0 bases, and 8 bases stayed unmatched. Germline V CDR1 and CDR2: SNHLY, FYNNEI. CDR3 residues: CASSEAMLTGSSGNTIYF. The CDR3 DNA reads TGTGCCAGCAGTGAAGCTATGTTGACAGGGAGCTCTGGAAACACCATATATTTT.

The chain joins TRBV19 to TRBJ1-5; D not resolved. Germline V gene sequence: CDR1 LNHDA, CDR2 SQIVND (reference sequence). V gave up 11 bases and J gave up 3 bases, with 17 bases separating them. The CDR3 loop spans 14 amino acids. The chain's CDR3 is CASGDRRVNQPQHF. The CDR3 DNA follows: TGTGCCTCGGGAGATCGGAGGGTCAATCAGCCCCAGCATTTT. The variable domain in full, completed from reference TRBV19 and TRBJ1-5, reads DGGITQSPKYLFRKEGQNVTLSCEQNLNHDAMYWYRQDPGQGLRLIYYSQIVNDFQKGDIAEGYSVSREKKESFPLTVTSAQKNPTAFYLCASGDRRVNQPQHFGDGTRLSIL.

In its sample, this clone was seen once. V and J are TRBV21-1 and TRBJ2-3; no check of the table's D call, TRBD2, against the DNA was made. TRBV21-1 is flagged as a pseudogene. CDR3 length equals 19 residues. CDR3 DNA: TGTGCCAGCAGCAAAGCGAGGATGGGGACTAGCGGCCCCACAGATACGCAGTATTTT. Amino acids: CASSKARMGTSGPTDTQYF.

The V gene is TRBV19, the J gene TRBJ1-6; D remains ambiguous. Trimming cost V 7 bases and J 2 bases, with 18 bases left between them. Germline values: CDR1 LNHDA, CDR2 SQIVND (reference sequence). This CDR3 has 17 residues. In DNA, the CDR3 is TGTGCCAGTACCTCGGAGGGTGGGGTACCCTATAATTCACCCCTCCACTTT. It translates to CASTSEGGVPYNSPLHF.

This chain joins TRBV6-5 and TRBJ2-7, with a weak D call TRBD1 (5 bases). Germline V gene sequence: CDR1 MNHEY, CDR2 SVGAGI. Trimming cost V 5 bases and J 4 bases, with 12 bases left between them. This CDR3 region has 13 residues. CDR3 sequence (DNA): TGTGCCAGCAGTCCCGACAGACCTTACGAGCAGTACTTC. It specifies CASSPDRPYEQYF.

The CDR3 DNA reads TGTGCCAGCAGTGAACAGGGGGCGAACACTGAAGCTTTCTTT. Translation gives CASSEQGANTEAFF. V is TRBV6-1 and J is TRBJ1-1; 8 nucleotides line up with TRBD1. CDR3 length: 14 residues. The germline gives CDR1 MNHNS, CDR2 SASEGT. With V trimmed by 2 bases and J by 1 base, 0 bases remained unmatched.

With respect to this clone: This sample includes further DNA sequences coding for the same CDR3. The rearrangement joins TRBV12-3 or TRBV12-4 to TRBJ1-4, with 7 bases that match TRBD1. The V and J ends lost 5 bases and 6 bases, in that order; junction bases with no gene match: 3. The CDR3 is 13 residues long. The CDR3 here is CASSRTGDEKLFF. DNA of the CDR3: TGTGCCAGCAGTCGGACAGGAGATGAAAAACTGTTTTTT.

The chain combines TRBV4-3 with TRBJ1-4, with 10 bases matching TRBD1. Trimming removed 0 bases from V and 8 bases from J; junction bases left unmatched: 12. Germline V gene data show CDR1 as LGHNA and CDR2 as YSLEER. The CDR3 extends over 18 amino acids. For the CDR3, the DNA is TGCGCCAGCAGCCAAGATACCCTGACAGGGGGCAGGTGGGAAAAACTGTTTTTT. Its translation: CASSQDTLTGGRWEKLFF.

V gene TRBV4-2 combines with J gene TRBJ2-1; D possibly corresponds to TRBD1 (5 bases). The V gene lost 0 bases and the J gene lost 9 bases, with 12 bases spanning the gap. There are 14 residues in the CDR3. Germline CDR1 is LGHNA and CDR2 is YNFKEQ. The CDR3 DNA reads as TGTGCCAGCAGCCAAGAAAGAAGGGGAACTGAGCAGTTCTTC. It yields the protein CASSQERRGTEQFF.

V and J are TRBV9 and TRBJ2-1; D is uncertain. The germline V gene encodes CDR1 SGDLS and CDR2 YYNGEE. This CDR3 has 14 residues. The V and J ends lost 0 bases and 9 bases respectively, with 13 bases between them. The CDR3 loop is CASSVGTNGVEQFF. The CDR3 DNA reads TGTGCCAGCAGCGTAGGTACAAATGGTGTTGAGCAGTTCTTC.

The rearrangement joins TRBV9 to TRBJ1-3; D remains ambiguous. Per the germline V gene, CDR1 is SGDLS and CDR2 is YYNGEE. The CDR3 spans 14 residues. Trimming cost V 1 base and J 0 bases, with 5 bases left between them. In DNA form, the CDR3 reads TGTGCCAGCAGCGTATTCAGCTCTGGAAACACCATATATTTT. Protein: CASSVFSSGNTIYF.

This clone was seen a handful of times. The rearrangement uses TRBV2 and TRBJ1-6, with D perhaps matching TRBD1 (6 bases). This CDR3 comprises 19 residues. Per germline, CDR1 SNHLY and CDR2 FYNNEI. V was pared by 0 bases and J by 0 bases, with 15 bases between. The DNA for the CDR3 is TGTGCCAGCAGTGAAGCGCTTGCCAGGGGCTTCTCCTATAATTCACCCCTCCACTTT. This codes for CASSEALARGFSYNSPLHF.

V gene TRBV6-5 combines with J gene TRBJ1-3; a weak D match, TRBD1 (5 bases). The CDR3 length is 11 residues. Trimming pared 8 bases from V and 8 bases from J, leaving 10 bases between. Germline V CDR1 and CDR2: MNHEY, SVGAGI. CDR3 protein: CASGPQDTIYF. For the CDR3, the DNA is TGTGCCAGCGGACCACAGGACACCATATATTTT.

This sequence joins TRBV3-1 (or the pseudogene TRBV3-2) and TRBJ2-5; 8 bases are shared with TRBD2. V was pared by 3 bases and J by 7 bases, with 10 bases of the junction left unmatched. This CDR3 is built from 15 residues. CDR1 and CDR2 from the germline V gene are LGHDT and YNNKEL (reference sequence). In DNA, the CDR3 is TGTGCCAGCAGCCAGTACGGGGGGGTTCATGTGACCCAGTACTTC. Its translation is CASSQYGGVHVTQYF.

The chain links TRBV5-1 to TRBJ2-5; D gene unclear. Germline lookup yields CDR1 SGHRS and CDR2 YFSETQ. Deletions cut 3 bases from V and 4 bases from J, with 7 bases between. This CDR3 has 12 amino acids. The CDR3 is CASSSVRETQYF. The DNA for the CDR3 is TGCGCCAGCAGCTCCGTGAGAGAGACCCAGTACTTC.

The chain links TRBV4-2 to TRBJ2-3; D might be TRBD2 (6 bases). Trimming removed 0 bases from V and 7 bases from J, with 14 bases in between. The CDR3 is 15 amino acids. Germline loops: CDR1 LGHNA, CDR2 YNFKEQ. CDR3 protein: CASSQEGVGGYTQYF. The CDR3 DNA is TGTGCCAGCAGCCAAGAGGGGGTGGGGGGATATACGCAGTATTTT.